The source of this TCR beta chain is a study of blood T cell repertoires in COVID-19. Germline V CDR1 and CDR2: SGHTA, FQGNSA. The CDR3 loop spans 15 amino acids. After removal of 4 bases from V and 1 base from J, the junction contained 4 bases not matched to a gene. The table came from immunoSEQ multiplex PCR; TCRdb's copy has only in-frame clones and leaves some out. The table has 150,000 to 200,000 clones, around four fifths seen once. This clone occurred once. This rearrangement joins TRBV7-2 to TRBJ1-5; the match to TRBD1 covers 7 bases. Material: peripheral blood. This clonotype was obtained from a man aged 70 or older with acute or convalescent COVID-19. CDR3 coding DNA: TGTGCCAGCAGCTGGGGACAGCTAAGCAATCAGCCCCAGCATTTT. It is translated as CASSWGQLSNQPQHF.